The 21 T cell receptor beta chains given below trace back to one sample, sequenced in a study of response to subunit inactivated influenza vaccine. MiXCR, applied by TCRdb to the RT-PCR reads, yields one record per CDR3 protein. The table shows 500,000 or so distinct CDR3 sequences, with approximately 11% occurring only once. This material consisted of PBMCs from blood, taken 40 to 50 days after vaccination. The receptor source for this set is a man aged 50 to 59 who received an inactivated influenza vaccine.

This clonotype appeared many times. The chain carries TRBV20-1 and TRBJ2-4; TRBD1 might be the D (8 bases). CDR3 length: 15 amino acids. The germline gives CDR1 DFQATT, CDR2 SNEGSKA (reference sequence). The ends were cut back, 8 bases at V and 6 bases at J, with 23 bases in the middle. The CDR3 DNA follows: TGCAGTCTAGTGCCACCCACAGGGGGGGGAAACATTCAGTACTTC. Its protein product is CSLVPPTGGGNIQYF.

The table lists this clonotype with a few counts. This chain connects TRBV6-1 to TRBJ2-3, with a possible D match to TRBD2 (6 bases). Germline CDR1 is MNHNS and CDR2 is SASEGT. There are 14 residues in the CDR3. Between the trimmed V and J ends, which lost 6 bases and 3 bases, there was a span of 13 bases. The chain's CDR3 is CASSAGIVTDTQYF. CDR3 DNA sequence: TGTGCCAGCAGCGCGGGGATAGTAACAGATACGCAGTATTTT.

The table lists this clonotype with a few counts. The chain joins TRBV24-1 to TRBJ2-2; 8 bases agree with TRBD2. The germline gives CDR1 KGHDR, CDR2 SFDVKD. The CDR3 is made up of 18 amino acids. The V and J ends lost 1 base and 6 bases, in that order; junction bases with no gene match: 12. The CDR3 protein is CATSDFPGSGSNAGELFF. CDR3 nucleotides: TGTGCCACCAGTGATTTCCCGGGGAGCGGGAGTAATGCCGGGGAGCTGTTTTTT.

The V gene is TRBV5-1, the J gene TRBJ1-2; D perhaps matches TRBD1 (6 bases). Germline lookup yields CDR1 SGHRS and CDR2 YFSETQ. With 4 bases removed from V and 6 bases from J, the gap between germline ends came to 16 bases. The CDR3 is 14 amino acids. In DNA form, the CDR3 reads TGCGCCAGCAGCGCCTACAGGGTCGGGGATGGCTACACCTTC. This sequence encodes CASSAYRVGDGYTF.

This clonotype has at least ten counts. The chain uses TRBV14 and TRBJ2-2; perhaps TRBD1 as D (6 bases). The CDR3 contains 17 residues. V lost 0 bases and J lost 5, with 16 bases in between. Germline V lookup: CDR1 SGHDN, CDR2 FVKESK. The CDR3 loop reads CASSQDGQGRRTGELFF. The DNA for the CDR3 is TGTGCCAGCAGCCAAGATGGGCAGGGGCGCAGGACCGGGGAGCTGTTTTTT.

This CDR3 is CSVLPWTGVADEQYF. The CDR3 DNA reads as TGCAGCGTGTTGCCGTGGACAGGGGTTGCGGACGAGCAGTACTTC. The chain couples TRBV29-1 to TRBJ2-7; 9 nucleotides line up with TRBD1. Germline CDR1 SQVTM, CDR2 ANQGSEA. Trimming removed 6 bases from V and 5 bases from J; junction bases left unmatched: 14. The CDR3 sequence is 15 residues long.

This clonotype was counted at least ten times. The V call is TRBV29-1, the J call TRBJ2-3, with TRBD1 as a possible D gene (6 bases). Germline V lookup: CDR1 SQVTM, CDR2 ANQGSEA. V lost 4 bases to trimming and J lost 6 bases, with 11 bases between them. The CDR3 covers 12 residues. The CDR3 nucleotides read TGCAGCGTTGCCCGTCAGGGGGATACGCAGTATTTT. Translation gives CSVARQGDTQYF.

This clonotype was observed a handful of times. The chain is built from TRBV9 and TRBJ1-4; D may be TRBD1 (5 bases). This CDR3 comprises 15 residues. The germline V gene encodes CDR1 SGDLS and CDR2 YYNGEE. Trimming took 5 bases from V and 0 from J, leaving 11 bases between them. The CDR3 bases are TGTGCCAGCAGTCGGACACCATCAACTAATGAAAAACTGTTTTTT. This translates into CASSRTPSTNEKLFF.

This sequence joins TRBV6-2 or TRBV6-3 and TRBJ2-2; maybe TRBD1 (6 bases). This CDR3 spans 18 amino acids. Trimming removed 6 bases from V and 3 bases from J, with 23 bases in between. CDR1 MNHEY and CDR2 SVGEGT come from the germline V gene. CDR3: CASSTPPPGQGYTGELFF. As DNA, the CDR3 is TGTGCCAGCAGCACCCCTCCCCCGGGACAAGGCTACACCGGGGAGCTGTTTTTT.

This clonotype was found a few times. The V gene is TRBV11-2, the J gene TRBJ2-7, with D tentatively TRBD1 or TRBD2 (5 bases each). V was trimmed by 5 bases and J by 3 bases, leaving 14 bases between them. Germline V CDR1 and CDR2: SGHAT, FQNNGV. This CDR3 has 14 residues. The CDR3 nucleotides are TGTGCCAGCAGCAGAACGGGACCAAACTACGAGCAGTACTTC. Its translation: CASSRTGPNYEQYF.

This chain uses TRBV10-3 with TRBJ2-3; 10 positions agree with TRBD2. The CDR3 runs to 15 residues. V lost 5 bases and J lost 5; bases outside the gene matches: 7. CDR1 is ENHRY, CDR2 SYGVKD, per germline. CDR3 DNA sequence: TGTGCCATCAGTCCTACTAGCGGGGAGGGAGATACGCAGTATTTT. As protein: CAISPTSGEGDTQYF.

The chain employs TRBV28 and TRBJ2-4; D is tentatively TRBD1 or TRBD2 (5 bases each). This CDR3 contains 14 residues. The V end lost 3 bases, the J end lost 1 base, and 7 bases lay between the germline ends. Germline V gene sequence: CDR1 MDHEN, CDR2 SYDVKM. Here the CDR3 reads CASSFWDAKNIQYF. The CDR3 DNA reads as TGTGCCAGCAGTTTTTGGGACGCCAAAAACATTCAGTACTTC.

CDR3 in amino acids: CASSSRVEAYEQYF. In DNA form, the CDR3 reads TGCGCCAGCAGCTCTAGGGTGGAAGCCTACGAGCAGTACTTC. J is TRBJ2-7 and V is TRBV4-1; D gene unclear. CDR3 length: 14 amino acids. Germline V CDR1 and CDR2: MGHRA, YSYEKL. Trimming removed 5 bases from V and 2 bases from J, with 13 bases in between.

The chain links TRBV5-1 to TRBJ1-4, with D unclear. Trimming took off 0 bases at V and 4 bases at J, with 10 bases between the two ends. The CDR3 loop spans 15 amino acids. Germline CDR1 SGHRS, CDR2 YFSETQ. The CDR3 DNA reads TGCGCCAGCAGCTTGGTGGGGAGTGATAATGAAAAACTGTTTTTT. Amino acids: CASSLVGSDNEKLFF. Looking up the rest from reference TRBV5-1 and TRBJ1-4 gives the full variable domain: KAGVTQTPRYLIKTRGQQVTLSCSPISGHRSVSWYQQTPGQGLQFLFEYFSETQRNKGNFPGRFSGRQFSNSRSEMNVSTLELGDSALYLCASSLVGSDNEKLFFGSGTQLSVL.

V gene TRBV5-1 combines with J gene TRBJ2-3; the D gene is possibly TRBD2 (6 bases). The CDR3 loop spans 17 amino acids. The germline V gene has CDR1 SGHRS and CDR2 YFSETQ. V gave up 1 base and J gave up 1 base, with 16 bases separating them. In DNA form, the CDR3 reads TGCGCCAGCAGCTTGTCGGCACACGGGACTGGCACAGATACGCAGTATTTT. Amino acid sequence: CASSLSAHGTGTDTQYF.

The chain combines TRBV24-1 with TRBJ2-3, with 7 nucleotides matching TRBD1. CDR3 length: 16 residues. The J segment lost 2 bases and the V segment lost 4 bases, leaving 8 bases of the junction unmatched. Germline values: CDR1 KGHDR, CDR2 SFDVKD. This CDR3 reads CATSERGTANTDTQYF. CDR3 in DNA: TGTGCCACCAGTGAGAGAGGGACAGCAAACACAGATACGCAGTATTTT.

V usage is TRBV7-6 and J usage is TRBJ2-5, with D maybe TRBD2 (6 bases). The V and J ends lost 5 bases and 6 bases respectively, with 16 bases between them. CDR3 length equals 14 residues. From germline, CDR1 is SGHVS and CDR2 FNYEAQ. CDR3 sequence reads: CASSPRDFPQTQYF. The DNA for the CDR3 is TGTGCCAGCAGCCCCCGGGACTTCCCACAGACCCAGTACTTC.

The chain employs TRBV7-8 and TRBJ2-1; possible D gene TRBD1, 5 bases. This CDR3 comprises 14 residues. CDR1 is SGHVS, CDR2 FQNEAQ, per germline. V was shortened by 2 bases and J by 3 bases, with 8 bases between the two germline ends. This CDR3 reads CASSLRRDYNEQFF. In DNA form, the CDR3 reads TGTGCCAGCAGCTTACGCAGGGACTACAATGAGCAGTTCTTC.

The chain couples TRBV2 to TRBJ2-1, with TRBD2 matching 11 bases. This CDR3 is built from 18 residues. The germline V gene has CDR1 SNHLY and CDR2 FYNNEI. This CDR3 is CTRSLALGLAGPLRQQFF. The CDR3 DNA is TGTACCCGCAGTTTAGCCCTAGGACTAGCGGGTCCCCTCAGGCAGCAGTTCTTC.

This clonotype was detected only a few times. J is TRBJ2-7 and V is TRBV27; weak D call: TRBD1 (5 bases). Trimming stripped 2 bases from V and 7 bases from J, with 18 bases between. The CDR3 length is 15 residues. From germline, CDR1 is MNHEY and CDR2 SMNVEV (reference sequence). In nucleotides, the CDR3 is TGTGCCAGCAGTTTAAGGCCAGGGTCGTTTAATGAGCAGTACTTC. It translates to CASSLRPGSFNEQYF.

This clonotype has at least ten counts. The V gene is TRBV5-1, the J gene TRBJ2-2; TRBD2 agrees at 7 bases. CDR3 length equals 16 residues. Germline V gene lookup returns CDR1 SGHRS and CDR2 YFSETQ. With 7 bases clipped from V and 7 bases from J, the junction kept 16 bases outside the gene matches. In DNA, the CDR3 is TGCGCCAGCTGTCCGGGCGGGAGCACTGTGATCGGGGAGCTGTTTTTT. Residues: CASCPGGSTVIGELFF.